A single sample is the source of the 22 T cell receptor beta chains below, sequenced in a study of beta chain features in type 1 diabetes. The isolated RNA, all of it, was reverse transcribed, so expressed TCRB transcripts were what got sequenced. Assay: immunoSEQ multiplex PCR; the TCRdb copy retains only in-frame clones and omits some. The sample includes 850,000 to 900,000 clones, roughly 15% of them seen just once. The sample taken for sequencing was naive CD4+ T cells from blood. The receptors originated from a woman younger than 35 in good health.

The chain has TRBV7-2 and TRBJ1-4; D is unclear. This CDR3 has 11 residues. Germline CDR1 reads SGHTA; CDR2 reads FQGNSA. V dropped 3 bases and J dropped 8 bases, with 4 bases sitting between them. CDR3 loop: CASSFSEKLFF. Written as DNA, the CDR3 is TGTGCCAGCAGCTTCTCCGAAAAACTGTTTTTT.

The table lists this clone with a few counts. The rearrangement uses TRBV7-3 and TRBJ2-1; TRBD2 agrees at 7 bases. The CDR3 contains 16 residues. CDR1 is SGHTA and CDR2 is FQGTGA in the germline V gene. Trimming at V came to 1 base and at J to 6 bases, leaving 9 bases not matched to a gene. The CDR3 region is CASSLKPWEGINEQFF. CDR3 in DNA: TGTGCCAGCAGCTTAAAGCCCTGGGAGGGGATCAATGAGCAGTTCTTC.

This clone was detected only a few times. The gene calls are TRBV7-2 and TRBJ2-6, with TRBD2 as a possible D gene (5 bases). This CDR3 spans 17 amino acids. Germline V gene sequence: CDR1 SGHTA, CDR2 FQGNSA. Trimming left V 1 base short and J 4 bases short, with 14 bases between. This chain's CDR3 is CASSLVSRGGGANVLTF. DNA of the CDR3: TGTGCCAGCAGCTTAGTCTCGCGAGGAGGAGGGGCCAACGTCCTGACTTTC.

The chain recombines TRBV7-3 with TRBJ2-3; D ambiguous. The CDR3 is 13 amino acids. Trimming pared 10 bases from V and 1 base from J, leaving 12 bases between. Germline V gene sequence: CDR1 SGHTA, CDR2 FQGTGA. The CDR3 DNA reads TGTGCCACCGGGCCAGTGGGCACAGATACGCAGTATTTT. Its protein product is CATGPVGTDTQYF.

The V gene is TRBV5-1, the J gene TRBJ2-7; perhaps TRBD1 as D (6 bases). The CDR3 runs 16 residues. Germline V lookup: CDR1 SGHRS, CDR2 YFSETQ. Trimming took off 0 bases at V and 0 bases at J, with 13 bases between the two ends. CDR3 amino acids: CASSLDGQRGSYEQYF. Here the CDR3 DNA reads TGCGCCAGCAGCTTGGACGGACAGCGCGGCTCCTACGAGCAGTACTTC.

This sequence joins TRBV7-9 and TRBJ1-3, with a tentative D call TRBD1 (6 bases). V was shortened by 5 bases and J by 4 bases, with 12 bases between the two germline ends. The CDR3 is 14 amino acids. The germline V gene encodes CDR1 SEHNR and CDR2 FQNEAQ (reference sequence). The CDR3 DNA is TGTGCCAGCAGCCAACAGGGATTCGGAAACACCATATATTTT. Its protein is CASSQQGFGNTIYF.

The chain employs TRBV29-1 and TRBJ2-1; 7 nucleotides match TRBD2. This CDR3 has 15 residues. The germline V gene encodes CDR1 SQVTM and CDR2 ANQGSEA. J gave up 4 bases and V 5 bases, and 11 bases lay outside the gene matches. The CDR3 loop is CSVLNPGLQYNEQFF. DNA of the CDR3: TGCAGCGTTCTGAATCCGGGACTACAGTACAATGAGCAGTTCTTC.

This sequence joins TRBV14 and TRBJ1-2; TRBD1 matches 8 bases. Trimming cost V 1 base and J 4 bases; bases outside gene matches: 8. The germline CDR1 and CDR2 sequences are SGHDN and FVKESK. CDR3 length equals 16 residues. In DNA form, the CDR3 reads TGTGCCAGCAGCCAAGTGGACAGGGCCGGTCTCTATGGCTACACCTTC. This codes for CASSQVDRAGLYGYTF.

The V gene is TRBV28, the J gene TRBJ2-5; tentatively, D is TRBD1 (6 bases). Per the germline V gene, CDR1 is MDHEN and CDR2 is SYDVKM. The ends were cut back, 5 bases at V and 2 bases at J, with 9 bases in the middle. The CDR3 is made up of 13 amino acids. Here the CDR3 DNA reads TGTGCCAGCAGTCCAGGACAGCAAGAGACCCAGTACTTC. This translates into CASSPGQQETQYF. The complete variable domain, with remaining parts taken from reference TRBV28 and TRBJ2-5, reads DVKVTQSSRYLVKRTGEKVFLECVQDMDHENMFWYRQDPGLGLRLIYFSYDVKMKEKGDIPEGYSVSREKKERFSLILESASTNQTSMYLCASSPGQQETQYFGPGTRLLVL.

This clone was seen only a few times. The sample contains more than one DNA sequence encoding this CDR3. The chain joins TRBV29-1 to TRBJ2-5; 7 bases map to TRBD1. The CDR3 totals 12 residues. Germline loops: CDR1 SQVTM, CDR2 ANQGSEA. V lost 3 bases and J lost 5; bases outside the gene matches: 3. The CDR3 sequence is CSVDRGLETQYF. The CDR3 DNA reads as TGCAGCGTTGATAGGGGGCTCGAGACCCAGTACTTC. The whole variable domain, filled in from reference TRBV29-1 and TRBJ2-5, reads SAVISQKPSRDICQRGTSLTIQCQVDSQVTMMFWYRQQPGQSLTLIATANQGSEATYESGFVIDKFPISRPNLTFSTLTVSNMSPEDSSIYLCSVDRGLETQYFGPGTRLLVL.

The V gene is TRBV6-5, the J gene TRBJ1-5; 10 nucleotides line up with TRBD1. CDR3 size: 15 residues. Trimming cost V 0 bases and J 7 bases; bases outside gene matches: 3. Germline-derived CDR1 and CDR2 are MNHEY and SVGAGI. For the CDR3, the DNA is TGTGCCAGCAGTTACTCGCCGGGACAGGGGCAGCCCCAGCATTTT. Protein product: CASSYSPGQGQPQHF.

Concerning this clone: Other DNA sequences in this sample translate to the same CDR3. The V call is TRBV18, the J call TRBJ2-1; D not resolved. Germline lookup yields CDR1 KGHSH and CDR2 LQKENI. The CDR3 sequence is 14 residues long. The V end lost 3 bases, the J end lost 1 base, and 7 bases lay between the germline ends. CDR3 DNA sequence: TGTGCCAGCTCACCCCGAGGATCCTACAATGAGCAGTTCTTC. It is translated as CASSPRGSYNEQFF.

This clone was detected only a few times. The rearrangement links TRBV7-2 to TRBJ1-5; no clear D. Trimming shortened V by 6 bases and J by 0 bases, and 9 bases separated the two germline ends. Germline V lookup: CDR1 SGHTA, CDR2 FQGNSA. The CDR3 totals 14 residues. CDR3 coding DNA: TGTGCCAGCAGTATCCACAGTAGCAATCAGCCCCAGCATTTT. This translates into CASSIHSSNQPQHF.

The chain recombines TRBV7-9 with TRBJ2-3, with unresolved D. Per germline, CDR1 SEHNR and CDR2 FQNEAQ (reference sequence). This CDR3 has 16 residues. The germline V and J ends were trimmed by 5 bases and 0 bases, with 15 bases remaining between them. The CDR3 loop is CASSANVGTSTDTQYF. The CDR3 DNA is TGTGCCAGCAGCGCGAATGTGGGCACTAGCACAGATACGCAGTATTTT.

This chain links TRBV19 with TRBJ1-2; no definite D call. With 3 bases removed from V and 4 bases from J, the gap between germline ends came to 12 bases. The CDR3 spans 14 residues. CDR1 is LNHDA, CDR2 SQIVND, per germline (reference sequence). The CDR3 nucleotides read TGTGCCAGTAGTATTGCCGGGCCAACCTATGGCTACACCTTC. As protein: CASSIAGPTYGYTF.

The genes are TRBV10-3 and TRBJ2-1; D possibly corresponds to TRBD2 (6 bases). Germline loops: CDR1 ENHRY, CDR2 SYGVKD. The CDR3 length is 14 residues. Trimming left V 10 bases short and J 2 bases short, with 15 bases between. CDR3 DNA: TGTGCCAGCATGGGACTTTTACCCTACAATGAGCAGTTCTTC. Amino acid sequence: CASMGLLPYNEQFF.

This clone was seen more than once but under ten times. The chain is built from TRBV2 and TRBJ2-1; D gene uncertain. CDR1 SNHLY and CDR2 FYNNEI come from the germline V gene. The ends were cut back, 4 bases at V and 4 bases at J, with 8 bases in the middle. The CDR3 length is 13 residues. The CDR3 reads CASSGLEYNEQFF. Here the CDR3 DNA reads TGTGCCAGCAGTGGGCTAGAGTACAATGAGCAGTTCTTC.

CDR3 amino acids: CASSKGEGGYEQYF. The CDR3 nucleotides are TGTGCCAGCAGCAAAGGGGAAGGGGGCTACGAGCAGTACTTC. V and J are TRBV21-1 and TRBJ2-7; the table names TRBD1, a call not compared with the DNA. TRBV21-1 is classified as a pseudogene. The CDR3 consists of 14 residues.

The rearrangement uses TRBV29-1 and TRBJ1-1, with 11 positions matching TRBD1. Unmatched junction bases numbered 14, after V lost 6 bases and J lost 5 bases. The germline CDR1 and CDR2 sequences are SQVTM and ANQGSEA. The CDR3 loop spans 16 amino acids. For the CDR3, the DNA is TGCAGCGTCGCCTACTGGGGACAGGGGGGTGTTACTGAAGCTTTCTTT. This sequence encodes CSVAYWGQGGVTEAFF. Full variable domain (rest looked up from reference TRBV29-1 and TRBJ1-1): SAVISQKPSRDICQRGTSLTIQCQVDSQVTMMFWYRQQPGQSLTLIATANQGSEATYESGFVIDKFPISRPNLTFSTLTVSNMSPEDSSIYLCSVAYWGQGGVTEAFFGQGTRLTVV.

This chain joins TRBV7-2 and TRBJ1-2, with 9 bases fitting TRBD1. Germline V gene lookup returns CDR1 SGHTA and CDR2 FQGNSA. V dropped 2 bases and J dropped 1; count of bases not matched to a gene: 5. This CDR3 has 16 residues. The CDR3 protein is CASSLSGDRDNYGYTF. CDR3 in DNA: TGTGCCAGCAGCTTATCGGGGGACAGGGATAACTATGGCTACACCTTC. The whole variable domain, remainder taken from reference TRBV7-2 and TRBJ1-2, is GAGVSQSPSNKVTEKGKDVELRCDPISGHTALYWYRQSLGQGLEFLIYFQGNSAPDKSGLPSDRFSAERTGGSVSTLTIQRTQQEDSAVYLCASSLSGDRDNYGYTFGSGTRLTVV.

This clone was detected once. The chain uses TRBV19 and TRBJ2-5, with TRBD2 as a possible D gene (6 bases). Germline CDR1 LNHDA, CDR2 SQIVND (reference sequence). The V end lost 6 bases, the J end lost 3 bases, and 11 bases lay between the germline ends. The CDR3 is 13 residues long. The CDR3 reads CASSRLAKETQYF. CDR3 DNA: TGTGCCAGTAGCCGGCTAGCGAAAGAGACCCAGTACTTC.

The chain links TRBV7-9 to TRBJ1-1; D might be TRBD1 (5 bases). Trimming removed 5 bases from V and 3 bases from J, with 25 bases in between. The V gene's germline CDR1 is SEHNR and CDR2 FQNEAQ (reference sequence). The CDR3 runs to 18 residues. The DNA of the CDR3 is TGTGCCAGCAGCCCCATGTATTCAGGGCCGCGACGTGACACTGAAGCTTTCTTT. Translating it yields CASSPMYSGPRRDTEAFF. The full variable domain, with the rest looked up from reference TRBV7-9 and TRBJ1-1, is DTGVSQNPRHKITKRGQNVTFRCDPISEHNRLYWYRQTLGQGPEFLTYFQNEAQLEKSRLLSDRFSAERPKGSFSTLEIQRTEQGDSAMYLCASSPMYSGPRRDTEAFFGQGTRLTVV.